This TCR beta chain was retrieved from a study of human T cells and chemical hapten exposure. For the study at large: Women made up most patients, who had alopecia areata, totalis or universalis.

V trimming: 6 bases; J trimming: 0 bases; junction bases outside the gene matches: 10. Germline CDR1 reads SQVTM; CDR2 reads ANQGSEA. This CDR3 has 16 amino acids. TCRdb independently ran MiXCR on the RACE reads; one entry per CDR3 protein. The data contain approximately 350,000 distinct CDR3 sequences, roughly 6% of them singletons. This clonotype was counted at least ten times. Time point indicated: patch test 2, 6 weeks after DPC sensitization. Stated treatment: therapeutic diphenylcyclopropenone sensitization with weekly scalp DPC. The chain couples TRBV29-1 to TRBJ2-1, with 8 bases fitting TRBD1. The sequencing used whole blood, collected in connection with sensitization to the hapten diphenylcyclopropenone (DPC). This sequence originates from a woman aged 18-30 years with alopecia areata. Some clones in this sample may be carry-over from other donors' samples. The CDR3 protein is CSVKDRDESSYNEQFF. The CDR3 region has the DNA TGCAGCGTAAAGGACAGGGACGAAAGCTCCTACAATGAGCAGTTCTTC.